Below, 8 T cell receptor beta chains from the same sample are listed, as sequenced in a study of T-cell memory formation after mild COVID-19. Via MiXCR, TCRdb re-called the 5' RACE reads, giving one row per CDR3 protein. The sample includes some 200,000 distinct CDR3 sequences, 20% to 25% of them seen just once. The material sequenced was PBMCs or a T cell subset sorted from them (not recorded which). All receptors come from an adult woman who had mild COVID-19 (a few samples of this study predate the infection). Cell type and time point are not known.

In its sample, this clonotype was seen many times. The chain combines TRBV20-1 with TRBJ2-7; either TRBD1 or TRBD2 may fit D (5 bases each). Trimming removed 4 bases from V and 3 bases from J, with 13 bases in between. Germline CDR1 DFQATT, CDR2 SNEGSKA (reference sequence). The CDR3 contains 13 residues. Here the CDR3 DNA reads TGCAGTGCTACGGGACGCAACCACTACGAGCAGTACTTC. It specifies CSATGRNHYEQYF.

As for this clonotype: A single base separates this from a much larger clone, so it may be a read error. CDR3 residues: CAGSYSGTSEQYF. In DNA, the CDR3 is TGTGCCGGCAGTTATAGCGGGACTAGCGAGCAGTACTTC. The genes are TRBV6-6 and TRBJ2-7, with 8 bases lining up with TRBD2. The V gene's germline CDR1 is MNHNY and CDR2 SVGAGI (reference sequence). The CDR3 totals 13 residues.

Only a few counts were recorded for this clonotype. This chain links TRBV10-3 with TRBJ2-2; D is uncertain. V was clipped by 2 bases and J by 1 base, with 11 bases between them. Germline loops: CDR1 ENHRY, CDR2 SYGVKD. The CDR3 totals 16 residues. CDR3 amino acids: CAISETTAVNTGELFF. As DNA, the CDR3 is TGTGCCATCAGTGAGACAACGGCGGTGAACACCGGGGAGCTGTTTTTT.

The chain carries TRBV29-1 and TRBJ2-3; TRBD1 might be the D (5 bases). V lost 2 bases, J lost 0 bases, and 18 bases lay in between. Germline values: CDR1 SQVTM, CDR2 ANQGSEA. This CDR3 is built from 17 residues. The CDR3: CSVEMGTGTTSTDTQYF. CDR3 DNA sequence: TGCAGCGTTGAAATGGGCACAGGAACCACTAGCACAGATACGCAGTATTTT.

This sequence joins TRBV21-1 and TRBJ2-7; TRBD1, the table's D call, lacks a check against the DNA. TRBV21-1 is a pseudogene segment. The CDR3 has 14 amino acids. The CDR3 sequence is CASSKGPRKGEQYF. The DNA for the CDR3 is TGTGCCAGCAGCAAGGGACCGAGGAAAGGCGAGCAGTACTTC.

Many counts were recorded for this clonotype. The gene calls are TRBV6-1 and TRBJ2-3; D is unresolved. The germline V gene has CDR1 MNHNS and CDR2 SASEGT. The V end was cut by 2 bases, the J end by 4 bases, with 10 bases between. The CDR3 extends over 14 amino acids. The chain's CDR3 is CASSEPMWPDTQYF. The DNA for the CDR3 is TGTGCCAGCAGTGAACCCATGTGGCCAGATACGCAGTATTTT.

This sequence joins TRBV29-1 and TRBJ2-7; D uncertain. The CDR3 sequence is 12 residues long. V lost 4 bases and J 1 base, leaving 8 bases between the germline ends. CDR1 and CDR2 from the germline V gene are SQVTM and ANQGSEA. The CDR3 sequence is CSVVGRSYEQYF. CDR3 in DNA: TGCAGCGTTGTTGGCAGATCCTACGAGCAGTACTTC.

This clonotype has a handful of counts. The J gene is TRBJ1-1, the V gene TRBV29-1, with unresolved D. The CDR3 loop spans 11 amino acids. V gave up 3 bases and J gave up 3 bases, with 5 bases separating them. CDR1 SQVTM and CDR2 ANQGSEA come from the germline V gene. CDR3 coding DNA: TGCAGCGTTGACACTGACACTGAAGCTTTCTTT. This gives the protein CSVDTDTEAFF.